Following are 12 T cell receptor beta chains from one sample sequenced in a study of CD8+ T cells in alopecia areata (dated by TCRdb to 2016 to 2019). Libraries came from the immunoSEQ multiplex PCR assay. To provide template for TCR sequencing, every sample had RNA extracted and reverse transcribed into cDNA. TCRdb's version of the immuneACCESS table is confined to in-frame rearrangements and falls short of the full clone set. An unresolved V gene accounts for under half of the shortfall where checked; the remainder is of unknown origin. This sample gives about 190,000 clones in total; roughly three fifths of them show up just once. About 0.65% of the sample belongs to the ten largest clones. The time point label, as the study defines it: about 4 weeks on oral tofacitinib. This specimen's treatment or condition label, per the study, means: oral pan-JAK inhibitor, 5-10 mg twice daily. This material consisted of CD4+ T cells sorted from blood, taken at week 4, from a patient treated with tofacitinib. These receptors came from a human donor with alopecia areata.

V usage is TRBV9 and J usage is TRBJ2-2, with TRBD1 identical over 9 bases. The germline V gene has CDR1 SGDLS and CDR2 YYNGEE. The CDR3 has 16 amino acids. J lost 0 bases, V lost 4 bases, and 4 bases had no gene match. CDR3 coding DNA: TGTGCCAGCAGCTCGCGACAGGGGGCGAACACCGGGGAGCTGTTTTTT. Its translation is CASSSRQGANTGELFF.

The V gene is TRBV11-2, the J gene TRBJ2-7; no clear D. Germline CDR1 and CDR2: SGHAT and FQNNGV. V lost 1 base and J 8 bases, leaving 6 bases between the germline ends. This CDR3 has 11 amino acids. The CDR3 spells CASSLGEKQYF. DNA of the CDR3: TGTGCCAGCAGCTTAGGGGAAAAGCAGTACTTC.

The chain is built from TRBV30 and TRBJ2-2; weak D call: TRBD2 (7 bases). The germline V gene has CDR1 GTSNPN and CDR2 SVGIG (reference sequence). V was cut by 0 bases and J by 3 bases, with 14 bases left in between. The CDR3 is 16 residues long. Here the CDR3 DNA reads TGTGCCTGGAGTGTAATACGGGGGGCCCACACCGGGGAGCTGTTTTTT. Residues: CAWSVIRGAHTGELFF. Full variable domain (rest looked up from reference TRBV30 and TRBJ2-2): SQTIHQWPATLVQPVGSPLSLECTVEGTSNPNLYWYRQAAGRGLQLLFYSVGIGQISSEVPQNLSASRPQDRQFILSSKKLLLSDSGFYLCAWSVIRGAHTGELFFGEGSRLTVL.

This clone was picked up a small number of times. The chain is built from TRBV29-1 and TRBJ2-3, with D perhaps given as TRBD1 or TRBD2 (5 bases each). Trimming cost V 4 bases and J 1 base, with 12 bases left between them. Germline V gives CDR1 SQVTM, CDR2 ANQGSEA. This CDR3 is 14 amino acids long. CDR3 sequence: CSVGFGARTDTQYF. As DNA, the CDR3 is TGCAGCGTTGGATTCGGGGCCCGCACAGATACGCAGTATTTT.

The chain links TRBV7-8 to TRBJ2-1; TRBD2 might be the D (6 bases). In germline, CDR1 is SGHVS, CDR2 FQNEAQ. This CDR3 region has 16 residues. V lost 3 bases and J lost 2, with 14 bases in between. Written as DNA, the CDR3 is TGTGCCAGCAGCTTTTTAGGGACTGGGACCTACAATGAGCAGTTCTTC. Translation gives CASSFLGTGTYNEQFF.

This clone has just a few counts. The chain combines TRBV11-2 with TRBJ2-7; no definite D call. This CDR3 spans 12 amino acids. V lost 6 bases to trimming and J lost 2 bases, with 8 bases between them. The germline CDR1 and CDR2 sequences are SGHAT and FQNNGV. The CDR3 nucleotides are TGTGCCAGCAGTACCGGTCCCTACGAGCAGTACTTC. It encodes CASSTGPYEQYF.

This clone was detected only a few times. The DNA of the CDR3 is TGTGCCAGCACAGTCGGAGGGGGGAGGGACAATGAGCAGTTCTTC. This encodes CASTVGGGRDNEQFF. The chain carries TRBV4-2 and TRBJ2-1; TRBD2 might be the D (7 bases). The V end was cut by 7 bases, the J end by 5 bases, with 18 bases between. The CDR3 extends over 15 amino acids. The germline gives CDR1 LGHNA, CDR2 YNFKEQ.

This sequence joins TRBV28 and TRBJ2-3; 8 nucleotides match TRBD2. The J segment lost 6 bases and the V segment lost 3 bases, leaving 11 bases of the junction unmatched. The CDR3 contains 16 residues. The germline V gene has CDR1 MDHEN and CDR2 SYDVKM. This chain's CDR3 is CASSFSGQPGGDTQYF. In DNA, the CDR3 is TGTGCCAGCAGTTTTTCAGGACAGCCGGGAGGGGATACGCAGTATTTT.

This chain joins TRBV7-9 and TRBJ1-4; TRBD1 matches at 10 bases. CDR1 is SEHNR and CDR2 is FQNEAQ in the germline V gene (reference sequence). V trimming: 5 bases; J trimming: 8 bases; junction bases outside the gene matches: 5. The CDR3 is 14 residues long. CDR3 sequence (DNA): TGTGCCAGCAGCCCGGACAGGGGGAACGAAAAACTGTTTTTT. It translates to CASSPDRGNEKLFF. Variable domain in full (rest from reference TRBV7-9 and TRBJ1-4): DTGVSQNPRHKITKRGQNVTFRCDPISEHNRLYWYRQTLGQGPEFLTYFQNEAQLEKSRLLSDRFSAERPKGSFSTLEIQRTEQGDSAMYLCASSPDRGNEKLFFGSGTQLSVL.

This clone was counted a few times. This chain connects TRBV29-1 to TRBJ1-1, with 8 bases fitting TRBD1. V was clipped by 7 bases and J by 1 base; unmatched bases: 11. CDR1 is SQVTM, CDR2 ANQGSEA, per germline. This CDR3 region has 15 residues. The CDR3 nucleotides are TGCAGCGCGAAGGGGGCCGGGACAGGGAACACTGAAGCTTTCTTT. Protein product: CSAKGAGTGNTEAFF.

The sample holds a few counts of this clone. The chain carries TRBV5-1 and TRBJ2-1, with TRBD2 matching 9 bases. This CDR3 is built from 16 residues. The germline CDR1 and CDR2 sequences are SGHRS and YFSETQ. The V segment lost 0 bases and the J segment 1 base; nucleotides outside the gene matches: 2. The CDR3 DNA follows: TGCGCCAGCAGCTTGGCTAGCGGGAAGTCCTACAATGAGCAGTTCTTC. This sequence encodes CASSLASGKSYNEQFF.

V usage is TRBV30 and J usage is TRBJ1-5, with D possibly TRBD1 on 5 matching bases. The length of the CDR3 is 13 residues. V gave up 8 bases and J gave up 5 bases, with 16 bases separating them. Germline CDR1 GTSNPN, CDR2 SVGIG (reference sequence). CDR3 protein: CAPERTRHQPQHF. The CDR3 bases are TGTGCCCCGGAGAGGACACGCCATCAGCCCCAGCATTTT.